The 12 T cell receptor beta chains below come from one sample, sequenced in a study of T cells after yellow fever vaccination. From the 5' RACE reads, TCRdb called clonotypes with MiXCR, one entry per CDR3 protein. The repertoire holds 400,000 or so distinct CDR3 sequences, about 6% seen once, with roughly 15% in the top ten. The sequences come from PBMCs, collected 5 days after the yellow fever booster vaccination. These receptors were taken from a man younger than 40 who received the YFV17D yellow fever vaccine.

The chain couples TRBV7-2 to TRBJ2-5, with 7 nucleotides matching TRBD1. CDR3 length: 14 amino acids. Germline CDR1 SGHTA, CDR2 FQGNSA. V shed 4 bases, J shed 1 base, and the junction held 3 bases outside the gene matches. CDR3 nucleotides: TGTGCCAGCAGCTCGTGGACAGGCCAAGAGACCCAGTACTTC. This codes for CASSSWTGQETQYF. Drawing the rest from reference TRBV7-2 and TRBJ2-5, the complete variable domain is GAGVSQSPSNKVTEKGKDVELRCDPISGHTALYWYRQSLGQGLEFLIYFQGNSAPDKSGLPSDRFSAERTGGSVSTLTIQRTQQEDSAVYLCASSSWTGQETQYFGPGTRLLVL.

Turning to this clonotype: A clone one base away is much larger, so this may be a read error. The chain employs TRBV6-1 and TRBJ2-7; TRBD1 matches at 7 bases. The CDR3 has 14 amino acids. CDR1 is MNHNS, CDR2 SASEGT, per germline. The DNA for the CDR3 is TGTACCAGCAGTGCCCCGGGACAGTCCTACGAGCAGTACTTC. It specifies CTSSAPGQSYEQYF.

This clonotype was seen many times. The rearrangement links TRBV20-1 to TRBJ2-3; 11 positions match TRBD2. V lost 0 bases, J lost 0 bases, and 8 bases stayed unmatched. The CDR3 is 18 amino acids. Germline values: CDR1 DFQATT, CDR2 SNEGSKA (reference sequence). The CDR3 DNA is TGCAGTGCTAGAGAGGGAGTAGCGGGGGGGCTTAGCACAGATACGCAGTATTTT. Encoded protein: CSAREGVAGGLSTDTQYF.

This clonotype came up a few times. The CDR3 reads CASSLGELMHTQYF. The CDR3 region has the DNA TGTGCCAGCAGTTTAGGGGAACTTATGCATACGCAGTATTTT. This chain connects TRBV12-3 or TRBV12-4 to TRBJ2-3; the D is unclear. This CDR3 has 14 amino acids. V was trimmed by 1 base and J by 7 bases, leaving 12 bases between them.

This clonotype has more than one count but fewer than ten. The chain has TRBV5-6 and TRBJ2-7; D remains ambiguous. Per the germline V gene, CDR1 is SGHDT and CDR2 is YYEEEE. The CDR3 is 13 residues long. Trimming left V 5 bases short and J 6 bases short, with 15 bases between. CDR3 protein: CASRTPGVTEQYF. CDR3 nucleotide sequence: TGTGCCAGCAGAACCCCAGGCGTCACCGAGCAGTACTTC.

This clonotype was detected many times. The chain links TRBV10-3 to TRBJ2-7; the D gene is possibly TRBD1 (5 bases). CDR1 is ENHRY and CDR2 is SYGVKD in the germline V gene. V shed 8 bases and J shed 3 bases, with 11 bases lying between them. This CDR3 contains 12 residues. CDR3 bases: TGTGCCATCCGAGACAGTATCTACGAGCAGTACTTC. This translates into CAIRDSIYEQYF.

Ten or more counts support this clonotype. This chain links TRBV27 with TRBJ2-7; tentatively, D is TRBD2 (6 bases). Germline-derived CDR1 and CDR2 are MNHEY and SMNVEV (reference sequence). V was shortened by 10 bases and J by 2 bases, with 9 bases between the two germline ends. This CDR3 contains 11 residues. This CDR3 reads CATRGTYEQYF. CDR3 DNA: TGTGCCACCCGGGGGACCTACGAGCAGTACTTC.

This clonotype has a handful of counts. V gene TRBV29-1 combines with J gene TRBJ2-1; D uncertain. V lost 2 bases and J lost 8, with 16 bases in between. This CDR3 is built from 14 residues. The germline CDR1 and CDR2 sequences are SQVTM and ANQGSEA. The CDR3 sequence is CSVEKDSSGDEQFF. For the CDR3, the DNA is TGCAGCGTTGAAAAAGATTCGTCTGGGGATGAGCAGTTCTTC.

This clonotype was recorded many times. The gene calls are TRBV7-3 and TRBJ2-2, with D possibly being TRBD1 (8 bases). Deletions cut 5 bases from V and 4 bases from J, with 14 bases between. This CDR3 is built from 15 residues. CDR1 and CDR2 (germline): SGHTA, FQGTGA. CDR3 region: CASSPYRGGTGELFF. The CDR3 DNA reads as TGTGCCAGCAGCCCCTACAGGGGGGGCACCGGGGAGCTGTTTTTT. Supplemented by reference TRBV7-3 and TRBJ2-2, the full variable domain reads GAGVSQTPSNKVTEKGKYVELRCDPISGHTALYWYRQSLGQGPEFLIYFQGTGAADDSGLPNDRFFAVRPEGSVSTLKIQRTERGDSAVYLCASSPYRGGTGELFFGEGSRLTVL.

This clonotype has at least ten counts. In DNA form, the CDR3 reads TGTGCCAGCAGCCCAGGAGGGGAGGCGAATGAGCAGTTCTTC. Translation gives CASSPGGEANEQFF. The chain recombines TRBV13 with TRBJ2-1, with D possibly being TRBD2 (6 bases). The germline V and J ends were trimmed by 5 bases and 7 bases, with 15 bases remaining between them. Per the germline V gene, CDR1 is PRHDT and CDR2 is FYEKMQ (reference sequence). This CDR3 is built from 14 residues.

Only a few counts were recorded for this clonotype. The chain is built from TRBV5-1 and TRBJ2-5, with D maybe TRBD2 (6 bases). With 0 bases removed from V and 1 base from J, the gap between germline ends came to 13 bases. The germline gives CDR1 SGHRS, CDR2 YFSETQ. This CDR3 has 16 residues. CDR3 bases: TGCGCCAGCAGCTTGGACGCCCAGGGACTCCAAGAGACCCAGTACTTC. Encoded protein: CASSLDAQGLQETQYF.

This clonotype appeared a few times. The J gene is TRBJ2-7, the V gene TRBV28, with D possibly matching TRBD1 (5 bases). Germline CDR1 is MDHEN and CDR2 is SYDVKM. The CDR3 consists of 14 residues. V was pared by 6 bases and J by 2 bases, with 14 bases between. CDR3 sequence: CASSMGLLPYEQYF. CDR3 coding DNA: TGTGCCAGCAGCATGGGGCTGCTCCCCTACGAGCAGTACTTC.